These T cell receptor beta chains were read from a single sample in a study of immune heterogeneity within non-small cell lung tumors. TCRdb recomputed calls from the multiplex PCR reads with MiXCR, one row per CDR3 protein. The table has some 2,700 distinct CDR3 sequences, roughly 25% seen once. The specimen was lung tumor tissue. The receptors shown here come from a man aged 55 to 70 with non-small cell lung cancer. Each CDR3 is given with its conserved first and last residue. Each record gives: clone size, V gene, J gene, D gene, CDR3 protein, CDR3 DNA. The D gene is left open where the match is weak. Rows give clone size only sometimes, using once, few, many, or a class for an expanded clone.

>large|TRBV5-1|TRBJ2-7|-
CASSLRSSAEQYF
TGCGCCAGCAGCTTAAGGAGCTCCGCCGAGCAGTACTTC
>medium-sized|TRBV6-1|TRBJ2-5|TRBD2
CASRPAPGLAGGGQTQYF
TGTGCCAGCAGGCCAGCCCCGGGACTAGCGGGAGGGGGTCAGACCCAGTACTTC
>-|TRBV27|TRBJ2-3|TRBD2
CAISISSGRDTQYF
TGTGCCATCAGTATTTCGAGCGGGAGAGATACGCAGTATTTT
>medium-sized|TRBV7-9|TRBJ2-2|-
CASSSRVGTGELFF
TGTGCCAGCAGCTCCAGGGTTGGCACCGGGGAGCTGTTTTTT
>-|TRBV29-1|TRBJ2-5|-
CIISLPSGETKYF
TGCATCATCTCTCTTCCTTCTGGGGAGACCAAGTACTTC
>medium-sized|TRBV2|TRBJ2-5|TRBD2
CASTRRETTEETQYF
TGTGCCAGCACGCGGCGGGAGACGACCGAAGAGACCCAGTACTTC
>medium-sized|TRBV6-1|TRBJ1-4|-
CASIVGDRKLFF
TGTGCCAGCATCGTAGGGGATAGAAAACTGTTTTTT
>medium-sized|TRBV6-2/TRBV6-3|TRBJ2-2|TRBD2
CASRRLASGTGELFF
TGTGCCAGCAGACGACTAGCAAGCGGCACCGGGGAGCTGTTTTTT
>medium-sized|TRBV28|TRBJ2-2|-
CASRSGRDGNTGELFF
TGTGCCAGCAGGTCGGGCCGGGACGGCAACACCGGGGAGCTGTTTTTT
>large|TRBV6-1|TRBJ1-1|-
CASRGGGSQTEAFF
TGTGCCAGCAGGGGGGGAGGCAGCCAGACTGAAGCTTTCTTT
>-|TRBV9|TRBJ1-3|TRBD1
CASSVNRGDTIYF
TGTGCCAGCAGCGTTAACAGGGGAGACACCATATATTTT
>few|TRBV6-6|TRBJ1-6|-
CASSYSTLGNNSPLHF
TGTGCCAGCAGTTACTCGACTTTGGGAAACAATTCACCCCTCCACTTT
>medium-sized|TRBV7-3|TRBJ2-6|-
CASSLKPTGSGANVLTF
TGTGCCAGCAGCTTAAAGCCCACAGGGTCTGGGGCCAACGTCCTGACTTTC
>medium-sized|TRBV20-1|TRBJ2-5|TRBD2
CSASTAGVATQYF
TGCAGTGCTAGTACTGCGGGAGTTGCGACCCAGTACTTC
>-|TRBV6-9|TRBJ2-7|-
CASSYRERIVEQYF
TGTGCCAGCAGTTATCGGGAAAGGATAGTTGAGCAGTACTTC
>-|TRBV5-4|TRBJ2-5|-
CASSARDGQETQYF
TGTGCCAGCAGCGCACGGGACGGACAAGAGACCCAGTACTTC
>medium-sized|TRBV6-1|TRBJ2-1|TRBD2
CASSEVPRTSGSTSPTYNEQFF
TGTGCCAGCAGTGAAGTACCCCGGACTAGCGGGAGTACAAGTCCAACCTACAATGAGCAGTTCTTC
>medium-sized|TRBV30|TRBJ2-2|-
CAWRPNTGELFF
TGTGCCTGGAGACCAAACACCGGGGAGCTGTTTTTT
>medium-sized|TRBV12-3/TRBV12-4|TRBJ2-1|-
CASTPDGYNEQFF
TGTGCCAGCACCCCGGACGGTTACAATGAGCAGTTCTTC
>medium-sized|TRBV20-1|TRBJ2-3|-
CSAPTRLANTDTQYF
TGCAGTGCCCCAACGCGGCTAGCGAACACAGATACGCAGTATTTT
>medium-sized|TRBV6-4|TRBJ2-4|TRBD2
CASSAIAGAKNIQYF
TGTGCCAGCAGTGCTATAGCGGGAGCCAAAAACATTCAGTACTTC
>medium-sized|TRBV3-1|TRBJ2-7|-
CASSTRPFTYEQYF
TGTGCCAGCAGCACTCGGCCGTTTACCTACGAGCAGTACTTC
>medium-sized|TRBV7-2|TRBJ1-5|-
CASSPRPYSNQPQHF
TGTGCCAGCAGCCCCCGACCTTATAGCAATCAGCCCCAGCATTTT
>medium-sized|TRBV7-9|TRBJ2-7|-
CASSLAGVYEQYF
TGTGCCAGCAGCTTAGCGGGAGTCTACGAGCAGTACTTC
>medium-sized|TRBV5-1|TRBJ2-7|TRBD1
CASSLGQGPYEQYF
TGCGCCAGCAGCTTGGGACAGGGCCCCTACGAGCAGTACTTC
>-|TRBV9|TRBJ2-3|-
CASSGPGLADTQYF
TGTGCAAGCAGCGGTCCGGGACTTGCCGATACGCAGTATTTT
>-|TRBV7-2|TRBJ2-7|-
CASLAPSAYEQYF
TGTGCCAGCTTAGCTCCTAGCGCCTACGAGCAGTACTTC
>medium-sized|TRBV19|TRBJ1-5|TRBD1
CASSGTGGQPQHF
TGTGCCAGTAGTGGGACAGGGGGGCAGCCCCAGCATTTT
>medium-sized|TRBV18|TRBJ1-1|-
CASSRIEGTEAFF
TGTGCCAGCTCCCGAATAGAAGGCACTGAAGCTTTCTTT
>medium-sized|TRBV28|TRBJ2-7|-
CASSPQRTGPYEQYF
TGTGCCAGCAGTCCCCAGAGAACGGGACCCTACGAGCAGTACTTC
>-|TRBV5-1|TRBJ2-1|TRBD2
CASRLTSGAYNEQFF
TGCGCCAGCAGACTGACTAGCGGGGCCTACAATGAGCAGTTCTTC
>medium-sized|TRBV12-3/TRBV12-4|TRBJ2-7|-
CASSLGPNYEQYF
TGTGCCAGCAGTTTAGGACCAAATTACGAGCAGTACTTC
>medium-sized|TRBV7-6|TRBJ2-7|TRBD2
CASSPRGGGRANYEQYF
TGTGCCAGCAGCCCGCGAGGTGGTGGGAGGGCGAACTACGAGCAGTACTTC
>medium-sized|TRBV27|TRBJ2-7|-
CASSSVTYHDEQYF
TGTGCCAGCAGTTCCGTGACCTACCATGACGAGCAGTACTTC
>medium-sized|TRBV27|TRBJ1-5|-
CASGINQPQHF
TGTGCCAGCGGGATCAATCAGCCCCAGCATTTT
>medium-sized|TRBV20-1|TRBJ2-5|TRBD2
CSASGLAGGGGETQYF
TGCAGTGCTTCGGGACTAGCGGGAGGCGGGGGAGAGACCCAGTACTTC